The 26 T cell receptor beta chains below all came from one sample that was sequenced in a study of CD8+CD57+ T cells in acquired aplastic anemia. Profiles of TCR beta VDJ and CDR3 were generated from a genomic DNA template. TCRdb reanalysed the reads using MiXCR and keeps one entry per CDR3 protein. The sample has some 200,000 distinct CDR3 sequences, around three fifths seen once. Patients selected for sequencing had displayed CD8+CD57+ cell expansion by flow cytometry. The sample was sorted CD4+, CD8+, or CD8+CD57+ T cells (not recorded which) from PBMCs. The receptors stem from a human donor with aplastic anemia.

This sequence joins TRBV7-2 and TRBJ1-6; D remains unclear. V was shortened by 5 bases and J by 7 bases, with 18 bases between the two germline ends. This CDR3 comprises 16 residues. From germline, CDR1 is SGHTA and CDR2 FQGNSA. Here the CDR3 DNA reads TGTGCCAGCAGCATCGTAGCCCAGGTTGAGAATTCACCCCTCCACTTT. This codes for CASSIVAQVENSPLHF.

The gene calls are TRBV2 and TRBJ2-5; the D call may be TRBD1 or TRBD2 (5 bases each). The V gene's germline CDR1 is SNHLY and CDR2 FYNNEI. The CDR3 length is 15 residues. The germline V and J ends were trimmed by 0 bases and 4 bases, with 12 bases remaining between them. The CDR3 spells CASSEALGRGETQYF. CDR3 DNA: TGTGCCAGCAGTGAAGCGTTGGGACGGGGAGAGACCCAGTACTTC.

This rearrangement joins TRBV5-1 to TRBJ2-5; the D gene could be TRBD1 or TRBD2 (5 bases each). TRBJ2-1 matches the DNA end more closely, so the J call is doubtful. The CDR3 has 16 residues. Germline loops: CDR1 SGHRS, CDR2 YFSETQ. The CDR3: CASSSDGARVYNEQFF. CDR3 nucleotides: TGCGCCAGCAGCTCCGACGGGGCTCGGGTCTACAATGAGCAGTTCTTC.

This clonotype was counted only a few times. The chain is built from TRBV20-1 and TRBJ2-3, with no clear D. This CDR3 has 16 amino acids. CDR1 and CDR2 (germline): DFQATT, SNEGSKA (reference sequence). V lost 1 base, J lost 0 bases, and 14 bases lay in between. CDR3 protein: CSARATPRSSTDTQYF. CDR3 nucleotide sequence: TGCAGTGCTAGAGCCACCCCCAGATCTAGCACAGATACGCAGTATTTT.

The chain uses TRBV2 and TRBJ1-6; D possibly corresponds to TRBD1 (6 bases). CDR1 SNHLY and CDR2 FYNNEI come from the germline V gene. This CDR3 has 13 residues. Between the trimmed V and J ends, which lost 7 bases and 6 bases, there was a span of 10 bases. The CDR3 sequence is CASMQGPNSPLHF. CDR3 nucleotides: TGTGCCAGCATGCAGGGGCCTAATTCACCCCTCCACTTT.

Ten or more counts support this clonotype. The gene calls are TRBV5-1 and TRBJ2-1, with D possibly TRBD2 on 7 matching bases. Germline CDR1 is SGHRS and CDR2 is YFSETQ. V was clipped by 3 bases and J by 2 bases, with 21 bases between them. The CDR3 runs 18 residues. CDR3 bases: TGCGCCAGCAGCTGGGAGGGGGGACCTTCCGGCGCCTACAATGAGCAGTTCTTC. It codes for CASSWEGGPSGAYNEQFF. The full variable domain, rest sourced from reference TRBV5-1 and TRBJ2-1, is KAGVTQTPRYLIKTRGQQVTLSCSPISGHRSVSWYQQTPGQGLQFLFEYFSETQRNKGNFPGRFSGRQFSNSRSEMNVSTLELGDSALYLCASSWEGGPSGAYNEQFFGPGTRLTVL.

The chain recombines TRBV6-4 with TRBJ2-1; 10 bases are a match to TRBD1. From germline, CDR1 is MRHNA and CDR2 SNTAGT. This CDR3 contains 15 residues. V was pared by 3 bases and J by 5 bases, with 4 bases of the junction left unmatched. The CDR3 DNA reads TGTGCCAGCAGTGAAGGGACAGGGGAACACAATGAGCAGTTCTTC. Its protein is CASSEGTGEHNEQFF.

This sequence joins TRBV29-1 and TRBJ1-3; D gene ambiguous. V shed 4 bases and J shed 4 bases, with 11 bases lying between them. The CDR3 is 13 residues long. Germline CDR1 reads SQVTM; CDR2 reads ANQGSEA. The CDR3 here is CSVVKAAGNTIYF. For the CDR3, the DNA is TGCAGCGTTGTCAAAGCGGCAGGAAACACCATATATTTT.

The CDR3 nucleotides are TGTGCCAGCAGTTTCCAGGGGTATGGCTACACCTTC. It is translated as CASSFQGYGYTF. The chain couples TRBV12-3 or TRBV12-4 to TRBJ1-2; D is perhaps TRBD1 (6 bases). The CDR3 contains 12 residues. Trimming took off 3 bases at V and 5 bases at J, with 7 bases between the two ends.

The genes are TRBV20-1 and TRBJ1-1; no definite D call. Trimming took 6 bases from V and 0 from J, leaving 11 bases between them. CDR3 size: 13 residues. CDR1 and CDR2 (germline): DFQATT, SNEGSKA (reference sequence). The CDR3 sequence: CSARSAMNTEAFF. In DNA, the CDR3 is TGCAGTGCCCGATCGGCTATGAACACTGAAGCTTTCTTT.

The V and J genes are TRBV20-1 and TRBJ2-3; 8 bases agree with TRBD2. The CDR3 covers 16 residues. Germline CDR1 is DFQATT and CDR2 is SNEGSKA (reference sequence). J was trimmed by 6 bases and V by 1 base; bases with no gene match: 12. The CDR3 reads CSARVSGTLMVDTQYF. The CDR3 DNA follows: TGCAGTGCTAGAGTTAGCGGGACCCTTATGGTGGATACGCAGTATTTT.

This clonotype was counted only a few times. The genes are TRBV10-1 and TRBJ1-1, with no clear D. Germline lookup yields CDR1 WNHNN and CDR2 SYGVQD (reference sequence). This CDR3 spans 13 amino acids. The V end was cut by 2 bases, the J end by 2 bases, with 6 bases between. The CDR3 DNA sequence: TGCGCCAGCAGTGAGCGTGCAAACACTGAAGCTTTCTTT. Translating gives CASSERANTEAFF.

V gene TRBV20-1 combines with J gene TRBJ2-3; TRBD2 agrees at 8 bases. The CDR3 has 14 residues. With V trimmed by 4 bases and J by 2 bases, 5 bases remained unmatched. Germline CDR1 is DFQATT and CDR2 is SNEGSKA (reference sequence). The CDR3 coding sequence is TGCAGTGCTACGGGGGGGCTAAACACAGATACGCAGTATTTT. Its translation: CSATGGLNTDTQYF.

This clonotype was seen only a few times. The V gene is TRBV7-3, the J gene TRBJ2-1, with a weak D call TRBD1 (5 bases). V was cut by 4 bases and J by 2 bases, with 12 bases left in between. Germline V gene sequence: CDR1 SGHTA, CDR2 FQGTGA. The CDR3 spans 15 residues. CDR3 sequence: CASSSQAGPYNEQFF. The CDR3, as DNA: TGTGCCAGCAGCTCCCAGGCAGGGCCCTACAATGAGCAGTTCTTC.

The chain combines TRBV12-3 or TRBV12-4 with TRBJ1-2, with D perhaps TRBD1 (5 bases). The CDR3 is 16 amino acids. V lost 4 bases and J lost 1, with 16 bases in between. CDR3 coding DNA: TGTGCCAGCAGTTACGGCGGGGCAGTAGATAACTATGGCTACACCTTC. Translation: CASSYGGAVDNYGYTF.

This clonotype was observed a handful of times. The chain combines TRBV20-1 with TRBJ2-3, with 8 bases matching TRBD2. Per the germline V gene, CDR1 is DFQATT and CDR2 is SNEGSKA (reference sequence). The V gene end was trimmed by 3 bases and the J gene end by 7 bases; junction bases not matched to a gene: 6. The CDR3 extends over 13 amino acids. The CDR3 nucleotides are TGCAGTGCTAGGGCTAGCGGGTCGAATACGCAGTATTTT. Its protein is CSARASGSNTQYF.

About this clonotype: Lacking the conserved final phenylalanine or tryptophan, this CDR3 likely reflects a read error. The chain is built from TRBV5-1 and TRBJ2-7, with 9 bases that match TRBD1. The trim removed 0 bases at V and 9 bases at J, leaving 7 bases unmatched. The CDR3 is 14 amino acids. CDR1 SGHRS and CDR2 YFSETQ come from the germline V gene. The CDR3 sequence is CASSLGQGVHGQYL. CDR3 DNA: TGCGCCAGCAGCTTGGGACAGGGGGTCCACGGGCAGTACCTC.

The V call is TRBV7-2, the J call TRBJ2-5; 9 bases line up with TRBD2. Germline V gives CDR1 SGHTA, CDR2 FQGNSA. The length of the CDR3 is 14 residues. J gave up 5 bases and V 5 bases, and 6 bases lay outside the gene matches. Here the CDR3 DNA reads TGTGCCAGCAGCCCCTCTAGCGGGGCGGAGACCCAGTACTTC. Translation: CASSPSSGAETQYF.

The chain couples TRBV7-2 to TRBJ2-7; a possible D gene is TRBD2 (5 bases). This CDR3 comprises 14 residues. Germline assignment: CDR1 SGHTA and CDR2 FQGNSA. V was trimmed by 6 bases and J by 2 bases, leaving 14 bases between them. The CDR3: CASRQSWGAYEQYF. As DNA, the CDR3 is TGTGCCAGCAGACAGTCTTGGGGAGCCTACGAGCAGTACTTC.

The chain links TRBV7-9 to TRBJ2-2, with 10 bases lining up with TRBD2. V shed 2 bases, J shed 2 bases, and the junction held 2 bases outside the gene matches. The CDR3 length is 16 residues. Germline CDR1 reads SEHNR; CDR2 reads FQNEAQ (reference sequence). The CDR3 DNA reads TGTGCCAGCAGCTTACTAGCGGGGGCCAACACCGGGGAGCTGTTTTTT. This encodes CASSLLAGANTGELFF. Full variable domain (missing parts from reference TRBV7-9 and TRBJ2-2): DTGVSQNPRHKITKRGQNVTFRCDPISEHNRLYWYRQTLGQGPEFLTYFQNEAQLEKSRLLSDRFSAERPKGSFSTLEIQRTEQGDSAMYLCASSLLAGANTGELFFGEGSRLTVL.

Comments on this clonotype: A much more abundant neighbour one base away suggests this may be a read error. The chain recombines TRBV27 with TRBJ2-4; D unclear. The CDR3 is made up of 14 amino acids. Germline V CDR1 and CDR2: MNHEY, SMNVEV (reference sequence). CDR3 DNA sequence: TGTGCCAGCAGTTTGCCGGGTAGCAAAAGCATTCAGTACTTC. It yields the protein CASSLPGSKSIQYF.

The chain recombines TRBV12-3 or TRBV12-4 with TRBJ1-6, with D perhaps TRBD1 (5 bases). Trimming pared 6 bases from V and 10 bases from J, leaving 16 bases between. This CDR3 has 14 amino acids. The CDR3 bases are TGTGCCAGCAGAACGGGAGGGGCGAGGTCACCCCTCCACTTT. Residues: CASRTGGARSPLHF.

The rearrangement joins TRBV5-6 to TRBJ1-2; D is possibly TRBD1 (6 bases). Trimming cost V 2 bases and J 8 bases, with 19 bases left between them. The CDR3 extends over 15 amino acids. The germline V gene has CDR1 SGHDT and CDR2 YYEEEE. The CDR3 loop is CASSFVGGIDEGYTF. The DNA of the CDR3 is TGTGCCAGCAGCTTTGTAGGGGGGATCGACGAGGGCTACACCTTC.

This clonotype has a count of ten or more. The genes are TRBV10-3 and TRBJ2-5, with 9 bases matching TRBD2. From germline, CDR1 is ENHRY and CDR2 SYGVKD. V trimming: 6 bases; J trimming: 2 bases; junction bases outside the gene matches: 13. CDR3 size: 17 residues. CDR3 region: CAISSRALAGVQETQYF. Here the CDR3 DNA reads TGTGCCATCAGCTCTAGGGCCTTAGCGGGGGTACAAGAGACCCAGTACTTC.

The V gene is TRBV6-7, the J gene TRBJ2-1; TRBD2 agrees at 14 bases. TRBV6-7 is flagged as an ORF with uncertain function. This CDR3 is 15 amino acids long. V trimming: 6 bases; J trimming: 8 bases; junction bases outside the gene matches: 6. The CDR3: CASRPGLAGVHEQFF. The DNA of the CDR3 is TGTGCCAGCAGACCGGGACTAGCGGGAGTCCATGAGCAGTTCTTC.

The chain recombines TRBV7-9 with TRBJ1-4, with no clear D. This CDR3 region has 12 residues. The germline V and J ends were trimmed by 1 base and 11 bases, with 8 bases remaining between them. The germline V gene encodes CDR1 SEHNR and CDR2 FQNEAQ (reference sequence). The CDR3 here is CASSLDPGKLFF. As DNA, the CDR3 is TGTGCCAGCAGCTTAGACCCGGGGAAACTGTTTTTT.